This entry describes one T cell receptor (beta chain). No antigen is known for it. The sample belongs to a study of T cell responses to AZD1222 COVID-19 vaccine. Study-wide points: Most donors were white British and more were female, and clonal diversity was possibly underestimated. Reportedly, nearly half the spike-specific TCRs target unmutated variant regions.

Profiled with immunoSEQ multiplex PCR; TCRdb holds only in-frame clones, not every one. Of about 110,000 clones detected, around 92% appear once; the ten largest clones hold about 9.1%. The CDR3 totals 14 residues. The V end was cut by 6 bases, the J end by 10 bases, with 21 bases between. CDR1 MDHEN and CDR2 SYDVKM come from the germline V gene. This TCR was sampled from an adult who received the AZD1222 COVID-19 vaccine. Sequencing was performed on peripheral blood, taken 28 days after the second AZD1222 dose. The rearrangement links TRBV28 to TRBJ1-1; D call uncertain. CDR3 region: CASRIALGPLGAFF. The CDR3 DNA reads TGTGCCAGCAGGATAGCATTAGGGCCACTGGGAGCTTTCTTT.